Sequencing of this T cell receptor beta chain was carried out in a study of blood T cell repertoires in COVID-19. The method was immunoSEQ multiplex PCR; TCRdb's version includes in-frame clones alone and lacks a portion of them. The table includes about 78,000 clones, roughly 88% detected once. The sequenced material came from peripheral blood. The TCR sequence derives from a woman aged 50 to 65 in a cohort sampled during active COVID-19.

The DNA for the CDR3 is TGTGCCAGCAGTTCTCTCCTCGGTAGCTCTGGAAACACCATATATTTT. Encoded protein: CASSSLLGSSGNTIYF. V gene TRBV28 combines with J gene TRBJ1-3; D is unresolved. CDR1 MDHEN and CDR2 SYDVKM come from the germline V gene. The CDR3 has 16 amino acids. Trimming removed 4 bases at V and 0 bases at J, with 13 bases between.